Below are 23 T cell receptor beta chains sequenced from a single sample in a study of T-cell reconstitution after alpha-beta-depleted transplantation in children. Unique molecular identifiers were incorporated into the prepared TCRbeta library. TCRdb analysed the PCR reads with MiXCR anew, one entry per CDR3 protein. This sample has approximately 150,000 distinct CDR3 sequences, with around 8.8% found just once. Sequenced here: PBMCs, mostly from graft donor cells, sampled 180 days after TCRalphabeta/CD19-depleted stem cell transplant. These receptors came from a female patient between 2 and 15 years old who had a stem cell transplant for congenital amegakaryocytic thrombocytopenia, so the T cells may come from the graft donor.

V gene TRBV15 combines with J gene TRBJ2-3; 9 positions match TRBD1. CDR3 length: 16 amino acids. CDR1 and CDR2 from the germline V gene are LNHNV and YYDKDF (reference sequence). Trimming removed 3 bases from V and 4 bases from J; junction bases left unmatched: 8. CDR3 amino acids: CATSRGRQGVADTQYF. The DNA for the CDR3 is TGTGCCACCAGCAGGGGTCGACAGGGGGTCGCAGATACGCAGTATTTT.

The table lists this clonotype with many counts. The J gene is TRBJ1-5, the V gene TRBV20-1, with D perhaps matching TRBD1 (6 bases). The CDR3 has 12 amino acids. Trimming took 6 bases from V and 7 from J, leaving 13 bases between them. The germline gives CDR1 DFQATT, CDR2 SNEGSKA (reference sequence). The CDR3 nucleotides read TGCAGTGCCGAAAGGGGGTACCAGCCCCAGCATTTT. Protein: CSAERGYQPQHF.

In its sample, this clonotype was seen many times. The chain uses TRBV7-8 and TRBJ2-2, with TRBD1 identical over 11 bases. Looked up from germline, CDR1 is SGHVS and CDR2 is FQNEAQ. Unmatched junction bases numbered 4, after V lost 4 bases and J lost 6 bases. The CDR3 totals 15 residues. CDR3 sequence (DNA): TGTGCCAGCAGCTGGGGACAGGGGGAAGCCGGGGAGCTGTTTTTT. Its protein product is CASSWGQGEAGELFF.

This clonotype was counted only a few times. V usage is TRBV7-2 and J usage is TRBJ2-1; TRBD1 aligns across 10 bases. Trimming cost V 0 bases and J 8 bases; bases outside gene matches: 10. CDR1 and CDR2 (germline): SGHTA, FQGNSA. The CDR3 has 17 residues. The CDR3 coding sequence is TGTGCCAGCAGCTTAGCCCGCGTGGGGGGACAGGGGTATGAGCAGTTCTTC. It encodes CASSLARVGGQGYEQFF.

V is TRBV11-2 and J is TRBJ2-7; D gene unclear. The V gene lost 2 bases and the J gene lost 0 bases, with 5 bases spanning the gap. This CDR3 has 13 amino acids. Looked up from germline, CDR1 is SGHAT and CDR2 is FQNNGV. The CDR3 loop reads CASSLTDSYEQYF. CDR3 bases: TGTGCCAGCAGCTTAACTGACTCCTACGAGCAGTACTTC.

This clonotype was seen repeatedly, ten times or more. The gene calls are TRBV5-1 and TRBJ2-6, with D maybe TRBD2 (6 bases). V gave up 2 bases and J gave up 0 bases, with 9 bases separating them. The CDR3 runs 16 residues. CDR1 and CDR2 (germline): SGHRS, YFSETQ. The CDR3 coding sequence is TGCGCCAGCAGCTTAGCGGGCTTCTCTGGGGCCAACGTCCTGACTTTC. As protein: CASSLAGFSGANVLTF.

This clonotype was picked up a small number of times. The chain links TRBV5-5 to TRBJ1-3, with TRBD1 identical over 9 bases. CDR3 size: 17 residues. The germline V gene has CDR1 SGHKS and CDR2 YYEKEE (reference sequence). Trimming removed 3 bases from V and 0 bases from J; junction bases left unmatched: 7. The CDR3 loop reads CASSSPGQGYSGNTIYF. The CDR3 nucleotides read TGTGCCAGCAGCTCTCCGGGACAGGGCTACTCTGGAAACACCATATATTTT.

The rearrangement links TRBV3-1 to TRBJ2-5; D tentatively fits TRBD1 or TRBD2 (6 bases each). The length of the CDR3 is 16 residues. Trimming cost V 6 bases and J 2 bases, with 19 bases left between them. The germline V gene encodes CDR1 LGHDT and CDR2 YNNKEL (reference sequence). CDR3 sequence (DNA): TGTGCCAGCAGTGGATACCGGGGGCAGACTCAAGAGACCCAGTACTTC. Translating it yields CASSGYRGQTQETQYF.

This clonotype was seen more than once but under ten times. The chain's CDR3 is CASSLRTPPSGNTIYF. The CDR3 DNA sequence: TGTGCCAGCAGCCTTCGGACGCCCCCCTCTGGAAACACCATATATTTT. The rearrangement uses TRBV7-8 and TRBJ1-3; D ambiguous. Trimming left V 5 bases short and J 0 bases short, with 14 bases between. CDR3 length equals 16 residues. Looked up from germline, CDR1 is SGHVS and CDR2 is FQNEAQ.

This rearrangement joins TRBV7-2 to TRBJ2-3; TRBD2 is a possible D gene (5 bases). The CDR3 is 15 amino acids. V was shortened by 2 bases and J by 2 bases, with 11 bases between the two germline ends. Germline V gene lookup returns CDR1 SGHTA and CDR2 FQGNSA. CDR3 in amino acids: CASSLQGSDTDTQYF. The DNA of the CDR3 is TGTGCCAGCAGCTTACAAGGGAGCGACACAGATACGCAGTATTTT.

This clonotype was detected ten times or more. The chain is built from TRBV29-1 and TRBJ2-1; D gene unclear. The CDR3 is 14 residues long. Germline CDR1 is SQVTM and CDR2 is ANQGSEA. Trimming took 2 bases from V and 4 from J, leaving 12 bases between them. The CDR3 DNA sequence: TGCAGCGTTGAATCTTTCCGGGCTTACAATGAGCAGTTCTTC. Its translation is CSVESFRAYNEQFF.

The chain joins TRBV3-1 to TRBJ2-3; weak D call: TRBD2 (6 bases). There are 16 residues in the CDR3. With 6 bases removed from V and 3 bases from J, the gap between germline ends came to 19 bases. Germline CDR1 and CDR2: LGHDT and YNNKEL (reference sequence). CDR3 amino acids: CASSPIAGRSTDTQYF. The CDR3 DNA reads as TGTGCCAGCAGTCCCATTGCGGGACGGTCTACAGATACGCAGTATTTT.

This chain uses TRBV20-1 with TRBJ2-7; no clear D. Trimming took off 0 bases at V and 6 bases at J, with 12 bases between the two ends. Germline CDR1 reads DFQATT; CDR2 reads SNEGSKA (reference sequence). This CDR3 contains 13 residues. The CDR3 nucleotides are TGCAGTGCTAGAGATCTCCGGAGTGGCGAGCAGTACTTC. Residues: CSARDLRSGEQYF.

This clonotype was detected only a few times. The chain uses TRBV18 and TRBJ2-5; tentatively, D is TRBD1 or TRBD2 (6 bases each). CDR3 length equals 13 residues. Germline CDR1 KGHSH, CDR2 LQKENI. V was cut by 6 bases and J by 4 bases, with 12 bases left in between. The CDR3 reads CASSRGGIETQYF. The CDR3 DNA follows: TGTGCCAGCTCCCGAGGGGGGATAGAGACCCAGTACTTC.

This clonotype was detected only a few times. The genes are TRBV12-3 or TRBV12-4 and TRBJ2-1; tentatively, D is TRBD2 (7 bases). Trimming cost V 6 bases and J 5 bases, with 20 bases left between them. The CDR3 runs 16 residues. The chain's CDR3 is CASRGRGGLGNNEQFF. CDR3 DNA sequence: TGTGCCAGCAGGGGGAGGGGGGGCCTTGGAAACAATGAGCAGTTCTTC.

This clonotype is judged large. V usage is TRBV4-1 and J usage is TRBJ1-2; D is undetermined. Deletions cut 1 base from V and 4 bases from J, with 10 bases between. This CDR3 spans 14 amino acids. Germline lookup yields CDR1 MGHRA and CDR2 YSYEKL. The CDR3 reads CASSQAPQFYGYTF. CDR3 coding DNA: TGCGCCAGCAGCCAAGCCCCACAATTCTATGGCTACACCTTC.

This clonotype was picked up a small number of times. The chain's CDR3 is CSARDQLYEQYF. Here the CDR3 DNA reads TGCAGTGCTAGAGATCAACTCTACGAGCAGTACTTC. The rearrangement links TRBV20-1 to TRBJ2-7; D unclear. This CDR3 has 12 residues. In germline, CDR1 is DFQATT, CDR2 SNEGSKA (reference sequence). Deletions cut 0 bases from V and 3 bases from J, with 6 bases between.

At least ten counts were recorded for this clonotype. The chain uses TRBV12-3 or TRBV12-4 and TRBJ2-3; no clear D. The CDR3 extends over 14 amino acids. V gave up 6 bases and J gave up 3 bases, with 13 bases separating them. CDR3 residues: CASSPLASTDTQYF. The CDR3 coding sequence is TGTGCCAGCAGCCCCCTGGCGTCTACAGATACGCAGTATTTT.

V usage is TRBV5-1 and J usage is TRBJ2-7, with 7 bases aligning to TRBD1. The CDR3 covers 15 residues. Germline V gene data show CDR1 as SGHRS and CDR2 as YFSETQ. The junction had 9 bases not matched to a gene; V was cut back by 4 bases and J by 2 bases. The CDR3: CASSPKTGNAYEQYF. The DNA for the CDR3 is TGCGCCAGCAGCCCAAAGACAGGGAATGCCTACGAGCAGTACTTC.

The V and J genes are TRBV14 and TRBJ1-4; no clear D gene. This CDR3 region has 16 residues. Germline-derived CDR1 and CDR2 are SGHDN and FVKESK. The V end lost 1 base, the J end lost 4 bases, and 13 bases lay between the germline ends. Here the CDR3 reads CASSQGGRRYNEKLFF. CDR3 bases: TGTGCCAGCAGCCAAGGCGGACGGCGGTATAATGAAAAACTGTTTTTT.

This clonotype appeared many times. DNA for the CDR3: TGTGCCAGCAGCTCGACCCGGGGGGCGGCTGAAAAACTGTTTTTT. Its translation: CASSSTRGAAEKLFF. The chain uses TRBV12-3 or TRBV12-4 and TRBJ1-4, with D possibly matching TRBD1 (6 bases). The CDR3 is made up of 15 amino acids. Trimming pared 6 bases from V and 7 bases from J, leaving 18 bases between.

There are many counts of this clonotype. This chain's CDR3 is CSATTPRWGEEQFF. The DNA of the CDR3 is TGCAGTGCTACGACCCCTAGGTGGGGGGAAGAGCAGTTCTTC. The gene calls are TRBV20-1 and TRBJ2-1; TRBD2 is a possible D gene (6 bases). Trimming took off 4 bases at V and 10 bases at J, with 20 bases between the two ends. The CDR3 contains 14 residues. CDR1 DFQATT and CDR2 SNEGSKA come from the germline V gene (reference sequence).

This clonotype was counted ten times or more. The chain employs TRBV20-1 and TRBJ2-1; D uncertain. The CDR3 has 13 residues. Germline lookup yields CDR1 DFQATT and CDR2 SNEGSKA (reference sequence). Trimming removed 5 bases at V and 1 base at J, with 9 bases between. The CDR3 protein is CSALLGSYNEQFF. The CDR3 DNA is TGCAGTGCTCTGCTAGGATCCTACAATGAGCAGTTCTTC.